One sample yielded the 9 T cell receptor beta chains listed below, sequenced in a study of breast tumors, draining lymph nodes, adjacent tissues. From the multiplex PCR reads, TCRdb called clonotypes with MiXCR, one entry per CDR3 protein. The table lists approximately 180,000 distinct CDR3 sequences, approximately 33% of them singletons, with 3.8% in the top ten. The lymph nodes were axillary draining lymph nodes from breast cancer patients. The specimen sequenced was axillary lymph node tissue. The receptor set was obtained from a female donor with breast cancer. Some clones in this sample may be carry-over from other donors' samples.

This clonotype has at least ten counts. The chain couples TRBV10-1 to TRBJ2-2; weak D call: TRBD2 (6 bases). Per germline, CDR1 WNHNN and CDR2 SYGVQD (reference sequence). The CDR3 sequence is 14 residues long. V was shortened by 2 bases and J by 7 bases, with 11 bases between the two germline ends. CDR3 coding DNA: TGCGCCAGCAGTGAGGATCTAGCGAGCGGGGAGCTGTTTTTT. It codes for CASSEDLASGELFF.

This clonotype was seen repeatedly, ten times or more. The chain employs TRBV3-1 and TRBJ1-2; 7 positions agree with TRBD1. CDR3 length: 14 amino acids. The germline V gene encodes CDR1 LGHDT and CDR2 YNNKEL (reference sequence). After removal of 1 base from V and 7 bases from J, the junction contained 6 bases not matched to a gene. CDR3 in amino acids: CASSQVEGAGGYTF. The CDR3 nucleotides are TGTGCCAGCAGCCAAGTAGAGGGGGCCGGTGGCTACACCTTC.

This clonotype was detected many times. V and J are TRBV29-1 and TRBJ2-3, with D possibly called TRBD1 or TRBD2 (6 bases each). The CDR3 contains 16 residues. Germline V gene lookup returns CDR1 SQVTM and CDR2 ANQGSEA. Trimming pared 0 bases from V and 5 bases from J, leaving 18 bases between. The CDR3 spells CSVEDWGARGRDTQYF. The DNA for the CDR3 is TGCAGCGTTGAAGATTGGGGGGCCCGGGGCAGAGATACGCAGTATTTT.

This clonotype appeared a few times. The V and J genes are TRBV20-1 and TRBJ1-4; no reliable D call. This CDR3 is 10 amino acids long. V lost 6 bases and J 1 base, leaving 0 bases between the germline ends. From germline, CDR1 is DFQATT and CDR2 SNEGSKA (reference sequence). CDR3 sequence (DNA): TGCAGTGCAACTAATGAAAAACTGTTTTTT. This gives the protein CSATNEKLFF.

In its sample, this clonotype was seen many times. The genes are TRBV4-3 and TRBJ2-3; 7 bases match TRBD2. CDR3 length equals 14 residues. The V gene end was trimmed by 0 bases and the J gene end by 6 bases; junction bases not matched to a gene: 3. Looked up from germline, CDR1 is LGHNA and CDR2 is YSLEER. The CDR3 spells CASSQDGGGDTQYF. The CDR3 region has the DNA TGCGCCAGCAGCCAAGATGGGGGGGGGGATACGCAGTATTTT.

As to this clonotype: This may stem from a read error, because a much larger clone lies one nucleotide away. This CDR3 fails to terminate in the conserved phenylalanine or tryptophan, so it likely reflects a read error. The chain combines TRBV27 with TRBJ2-2, with 8 nucleotides matching TRBD1. The V gene's germline CDR1 is MNHEY and CDR2 SMNVEV (reference sequence). This CDR3 is built from 16 residues. Trimming took 7 bases from V and 2 from J; bases not matched to a gene: 9. Written as DNA, the CDR3 is TGTGCCAGCAAGGCAGGGGGCGTATCCAACACCGGGGAGCTGTTTTGT. Its translation is CASKAGGVSNTGELFC.

The chain carries TRBV9 and TRBJ2-5; perhaps TRBD2 as D (6 bases). The germline V gene has CDR1 SGDLS and CDR2 YYNGEE. The V and J ends lost 4 bases and 4 bases respectively, with 17 bases between them. This CDR3 has 15 residues. CDR3 sequence (DNA): TGTGCCAGCAGCTTGGTACACGGGGGTCGAGAGACCCAGTACTTC. This translates into CASSLVHGGRETQYF.

Worth noting for this clonotype: Given a much more abundant clone one base away, this may be a read error. V usage is TRBV27 and J usage is TRBJ2-7, with D perhaps being TRBD1 or TRBD2 (7 bases each). CDR1 is MNHEY and CDR2 is SMNVEV in the germline V gene (reference sequence). The CDR3 totals 13 residues. The CDR3 bases are TGTGCCAGCAGTAGCTCAGGGGGGGGACAGCGGTGCTTC. It encodes CASSSSGGGQRCF.

Remarks on this clonotype: Mismatch with germline at one junction end may stem from a read error. The genes are TRBV20-1 and TRBJ2-7; D call uncertain. Germline V gene sequence: CDR1 DFQATT, CDR2 SNEGSKA (reference sequence). CDR3 length: 15 amino acids. The CDR3, as DNA: TGCAGTGCCAGAGATCCTAGGAAGGGCTCCCGCGAGCAGTACTTC. Translation gives CSARDPRKGSREQYF.